This TCR beta chain was identified in a study of T cells in localized non-small cell lung cancer. Germline CDR1 is MNHNY and CDR2 is SVGAGI (reference sequence). The CDR3 extends over 14 amino acids. V lost 5 bases and J lost 2, with 12 bases in between. Broader study findings: Of the tissues analyzed, uninvolved adjacent lung showed maximal T cell clonality, greater than tumor. Turning up in adjacent lung were a median approximately 60 of the top 100 tumor clones. Multi-region tumor sequencing was not done, so intratumor heterogeneity could not be excluded.

Regarding this clone: Antigen unknown.

The repertoire was sequenced with immunoSEQ multiplex PCR; TCRdb's copy has only in-frame clones and lacks some. The repertoire holds tens of thousands of clones, with approximately 84% as singletons. This receptor was taken from a man aged 40 to 70 with stage II lung adenocarcinoma. The genes are TRBV6-6 and TRBJ1-2; no clear D gene. The input for sequencing was PBMCs, taken before any cancer treatment. CDR3 coding DNA: TGTGCCAGCAGTCAAACTCAGAGCAACTATGGCTACACCTTC. Its protein product is CASSQTQSNYGYTF.